This TCR beta chain appears in the sequencing data of a study of cytomegalovirus exposure and HLA in healthy donors. Study-wide context: From donors who were HLA-typed, an early data release held 70 million to 90 million unique TCRs. Study-level results: Data from an earlier analysis indicated that most TCR beta V segments were productive either about 90% or about 30% of the time. V segments that were indistinguishable, TRBV6-2 and TRBV6-3 among them, were omitted from analysis.

PCR involved 60 Vbeta and 13 Jbeta primers. Original handling: In a later analysis, 60 million to 90 million unique TCR beta chains included roughly 11 million shared by two or more donors. Clones were read by immunoSEQ multiplex PCR, and TCRdb kept only the in-frame ones, dropping some. V, J and clone size reflect that table, while D and trimming were determined from the DNA. Of under 250,000 clones in the sample, 82% were seen once. From germline, CDR1 is SNHLY and CDR2 FYNNEI. CDR3 size: 14 residues. V lost 5 bases, J lost 3 bases, and 4 bases stayed unmatched. Details on this clone: The target antigen is unknown.

The sequenced sample consisted of PBMCs. This TCR came from a woman aged 40 to 49 in good health and CMV-seronegative. This rearrangement joins TRBV2 to TRBJ2-3, with 8 bases that match TRBD2. DNA of the CDR3: TGTGCCAGCAGTAGCGGGAGTGGGACAGATACGCAGTATTTT. Residues: CASSSGSGTDTQYF.